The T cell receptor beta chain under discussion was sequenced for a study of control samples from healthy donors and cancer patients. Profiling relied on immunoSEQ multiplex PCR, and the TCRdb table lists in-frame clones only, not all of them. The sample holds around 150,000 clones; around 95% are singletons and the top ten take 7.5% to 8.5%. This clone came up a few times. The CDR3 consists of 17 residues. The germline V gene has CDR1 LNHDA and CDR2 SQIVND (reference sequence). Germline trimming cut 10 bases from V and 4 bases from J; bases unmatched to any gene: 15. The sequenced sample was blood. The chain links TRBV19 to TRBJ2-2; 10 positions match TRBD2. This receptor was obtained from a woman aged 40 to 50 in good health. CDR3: CATSRGAGGSGTGELFF. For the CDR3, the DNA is TGTGCCACCAGTCGAGGAGCGGGAGGGTCGGGCACCGGGGAGCTGTTTTTT.